The subject of this entry is one T cell receptor (beta chain). Per germline, CDR1 SGHVS and CDR2 FNYEAQ. The CDR3 is 17 residues long. V was pared by 3 bases and J by 0 bases, with 12 bases between. The sample is drawn from a study of chemoradiotherapy in HPV16-positive cancers. Study-wide context: Two HPV16-positive patients' cells yielded candidate HPV-specific clones and common motifs.

Sequenced by immunoSEQ multiplex PCR; TCRdb stores in-frame clones only, minus some. The table has fewer than 9,500 clones, about 88% seen once. Sequences were derived from tumor tissue, sampled from a patient who underwent chemoradiotherapy. J is TRBJ1-6 and V is TRBV7-6; D may be TRBD1 (6 bases). The receptor's source is a human donor with HPV-associated anogenital cancer. The chain's CDR3 is CASSFGGGSSYNSPLHF. As DNA, the CDR3 is TGTGCCAGCAGCTTTGGGGGCGGGAGCTCCTATAATTCACCCCTCCACTTT.